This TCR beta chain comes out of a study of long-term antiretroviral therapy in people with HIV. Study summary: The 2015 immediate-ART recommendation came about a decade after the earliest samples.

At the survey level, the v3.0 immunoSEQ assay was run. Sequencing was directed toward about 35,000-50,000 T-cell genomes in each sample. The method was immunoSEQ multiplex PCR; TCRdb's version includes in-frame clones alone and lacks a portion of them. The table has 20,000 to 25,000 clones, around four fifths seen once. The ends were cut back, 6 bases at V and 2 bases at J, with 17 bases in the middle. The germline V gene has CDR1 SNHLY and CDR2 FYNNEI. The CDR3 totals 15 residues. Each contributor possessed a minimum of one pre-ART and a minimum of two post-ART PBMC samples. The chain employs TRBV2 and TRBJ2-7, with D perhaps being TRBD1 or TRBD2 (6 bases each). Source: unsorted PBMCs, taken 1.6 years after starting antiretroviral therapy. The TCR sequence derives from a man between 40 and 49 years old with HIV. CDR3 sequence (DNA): TGTGCCAGCAGCGCCTGGGGGGACACAACCTACGAGCAGTACTTC. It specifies CASSAWGDTTYEQYF. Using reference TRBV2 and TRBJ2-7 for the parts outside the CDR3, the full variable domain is EPEVTQTPSHQVTQMGQEVILRCVPISNHLYFYWYRQILGQKVEFLVSFYNNEISEKSEIFDDQFSVERPDGSNFTLKIRSTKLEDSAMYFCASSAWGDTTYEQYFGPGTRLTVT.